The 2 T cell receptor beta chains presented below share a single source sample, sequenced in a study of cytomegalovirus exposure and HLA in healthy donors. The PCR was carried out with 60 Vbeta primers and 13 Jbeta primers. The assay was immunoSEQ multiplex PCR, and TCRdb's table has in-frame clones only and misses some. The sample lists more than 150,000 clones; over 75% were seen once. Sequenced input: PBMCs. The receptors derive from a woman in her forties or fifties in good health and CMV-seropositive.

A few counts support this clone. The J gene is TRBJ1-1, the V gene TRBV5-1; D is unclear. Trimming stripped 0 bases from V and 1 base from J, with 7 bases between. Per germline, CDR1 SGHRS and CDR2 YFSETQ. The CDR3 length is 14 residues. This CDR3 reads CASSLGPGNTEAFF. In DNA form, the CDR3 reads TGCGCCAGCAGCTTGGGGCCGGGGAACACTGAAGCTTTCTTT.

The J gene is TRBJ2-1, the V gene TRBV19, with 8 positions matching TRBD2. Germline CDR1 and CDR2: LNHDA and SQIVND (reference sequence). Trimming cost V 5 bases and J 5 bases; bases outside gene matches: 8. The CDR3 is 15 amino acids. The CDR3 DNA reads TGTGCCAGTAGTGTAAGCGGGAGATTCCACAATGAGCAGTTCTTC. Translated, it gives CASSVSGRFHNEQFF.